This T cell receptor beta chain was captured by sequencing in a study of graft-versus-host responses after intestinal transplantation. Study overall: Uniformly, recipients were administered anti-thymocyte globulin induction with subsequent tacrolimus and steroids for approximately three years.

Worth noting for this clone: What it recognizes is unknown.

TCRdb keeps only in-frame clones here, not all; method: immunoSEQ multiplex PCR. The sample comprises approximately 90,000 clones, 80% to 85% of which are singletons, and 0.8% to 0.9% rests with the top ten. This CDR3 region has 16 residues. CDR1 is SEHNR and CDR2 is FQNEAQ in the germline V gene (reference sequence). V was shortened by 5 bases and J by 2 bases, with 17 bases between the two germline ends. The study's findings and limits: Patients with graft-donor T cell macrochimerism had high graft-versus-host to host-versus-graft clonal ratios in allografts. Recipient marrow contained GvH clones, some of which appeared first in ileum or blood.

Sequences were derived from unstimulated CD4+ T cells sorted from spleen or lymph node cells, sampled before intestinal transplant. This sequence joins TRBV7-9 and TRBJ2-3, with D possibly being TRBD2 (6 bases). The source is a human donor who received an intestinal transplant. This chain's CDR3 is CASSLGLGGDTDTQYF. The DNA of the CDR3 is TGTGCCAGCAGCCTCGGACTTGGCGGGGACACAGATACGCAGTATTTT. The full variable domain, its missing parts supplied by reference TRBV7-9 and TRBJ2-3, is DTGVSQNPRHKITKRGQNVTFRCDPISEHNRLYWYRQTLGQGPEFLTYFQNEAQLEKSRLLSDRFSAERPKGSFSTLEIQRTEQGDSAMYLCASSLGLGGDTDTQYFGPGTRLTVL.